This entry is about one T cell receptor (beta chain). This specimen belongs to a study of PD-L1 blockade in urothelial cancer. Clones were read by immunoSEQ multiplex PCR, and TCRdb kept only the in-frame ones, dropping some. The table lists about 52,000 clones, 84% of them singletons. Pretreatment and on-treatment blood mononuclear cell samples were taken, totaling between 1 and 8 time points per patient. This TCR was sampled from a man between 40 and 49 years old with urothelial cancer. Sequencing used PBMCs, obtained around atezolizumab (anti-PD-L1) treatment.

The CDR3 is CASRLSTQETQYF. The CDR3 coding sequence is TGTGCCAGCAGACTTAGCACCCAAGAGACCCAGTACTTC. The chain is built from TRBV6-5 and TRBJ2-5; no clear D gene. Trimming removed 6 bases at V and 1 base at J, with 9 bases between. Germline lookup yields CDR1 MNHEY and CDR2 SVGAGI. There are 13 residues in the CDR3.